These 21 T cell receptor beta chains came from one sample sequenced in a study of cytomegalovirus exposure and HLA in healthy donors (dated by TCRdb to between 2016 and 2019). The library came from the immunoSEQ multiplex PCR assay. For the multiplex PCR, a mixture combining 60 forward primers for TCR Vbeta segments and 13 reverse primers for TCR Jbeta segments was used. The immuneACCESS repertoire file appears here via TCRdb, limited to in-frame rearrangements. These files lack a portion of the clones; in checked studies, under half of the deficit traces to unresolved V genes, and the cause of the others is not known. Across this sample there are about 190,000 clones, with 60% to 80% seen only once. About 3% of the sample belongs to the ten largest clones. The sequencing sample was made of PBMCs. These TCRs come from a woman in her thirties in good health and CMV-seropositive.

The count of this clone is one. V gene TRBV28 combines with J gene TRBJ2-4; 8 positions agree with TRBD2. V lost 6 bases to trimming and J lost 3 bases; unmatched junction nucleotides: 7. Germline CDR1 and CDR2: MDHEN and SYDVKM. This CDR3 has 15 amino acids. This chain's CDR3 is CASSISGMGKNIQYF. CDR3 bases: TGTGCCAGCAGCATTAGCGGGATGGGCAAAAACATTCAGTACTTC.

The rearrangement joins TRBV4-1 to TRBJ2-7, with 9 bases lining up with TRBD1. V lost 5 bases and J lost 3; bases outside the gene matches: 5. The CDR3 spans 14 residues. Germline V gene lookup returns CDR1 MGHRA and CDR2 YSYEKL. CDR3 residues: CASSSPGQGYEQYF. In DNA, the CDR3 is TGCGCCAGCAGCTCACCGGGACAGGGCTACGAGCAGTACTTC.

The chain joins TRBV14 to TRBJ2-3; 13 bases align to TRBD2. Germline CDR1 and CDR2: SGHDN and FVKESK. This CDR3 is built from 15 residues. With 4 bases clipped from V and 6 bases from J, the junction kept 4 bases outside the gene matches. In DNA form, the CDR3 reads TGTGCCAGCAGCCGGACTAGCGGGAGTGGGGATACGCAGTATTTT. Residues: CASSRTSGSGDTQYF.

The genes are TRBV6-1 and TRBJ2-3; 12 positions agree with TRBD2. CDR3 size: 16 residues. The germline CDR1 and CDR2 sequences are MNHNS and SASEGT. The V segment lost 4 bases and the J segment 5 bases; nucleotides outside the gene matches: 7. The CDR3 DNA sequence: TGTGCCAGCAGTGGACTAGCGGGAGTGGGAGGAGATACGCAGTATTTT. Translated, it gives CASSGLAGVGGDTQYF.

The genes are TRBV9 and TRBJ2-1; possible D gene TRBD2, 6 bases. Germline CDR1 SGDLS, CDR2 YYNGEE. This CDR3 has 15 amino acids. Deletions cut 0 bases from V and 10 bases from J, with 17 bases between. The CDR3 nucleotides read TGTGCCAGCAGCGTAGTTGCGGGGACCCCAGGAGAGCAGTTCTTC. It specifies CASSVVAGTPGEQFF.

J is TRBJ2-7 and V is TRBV19, with 15 bases matching TRBD2. Looked up from germline, CDR1 is LNHDA and CDR2 is SQIVND (reference sequence). V lost 3 bases to trimming and J lost 7 bases; unmatched junction nucleotides: 13. The CDR3 extends over 18 amino acids. CDR3 sequence: CASSIWQPGTSGRREQYF. DNA of the CDR3: TGTGCCAGTAGTATTTGGCAGCCCGGGACTAGCGGGAGGAGAGAGCAGTACTTC.

The rearrangement joins TRBV7-9 to TRBJ1-4; D unresolved. CDR1 and CDR2 from the germline V gene are SEHNR and FQNEAQ (reference sequence). V was shortened by 4 bases and J by 4 bases, with 13 bases between the two germline ends. The CDR3 extends over 15 amino acids. CDR3 loop: CASSSPRDDNEKLFF. For the CDR3, the DNA is TGTGCCAGCAGCTCCCCACGGGATGATAATGAAAAACTGTTTTTT.

The gene calls are TRBV27 and TRBJ2-7; 9 bases are shared with TRBD1. V was clipped by 5 bases and J by 5 bases; unmatched bases: 7. This CDR3 is 14 amino acids long. In germline, CDR1 is MNHEY, CDR2 SMNVEV (reference sequence). The CDR3 bases are TGTGCCAGCAGTCCCACGGACAGGGGTCACGAGCAGTACTTC. This gives the protein CASSPTDRGHEQYF.

The CDR3 loop reads CASSLSGPIQETQYF. In nucleotides, the CDR3 is TGCGCCAGCAGCTTGTCAGGGCCCATCCAAGAGACCCAGTACTTC. The rearrangement joins TRBV5-1 to TRBJ2-5, with a weak D call TRBD1 (5 bases). Germline assignment: CDR1 SGHRS and CDR2 YFSETQ. Trimming pared 1 base from V and 1 base from J, leaving 11 bases between. The CDR3 has 15 residues.

In this sample, this clone turned up a few times. V gene TRBV6-1 combines with J gene TRBJ2-2, with 9 bases lining up with TRBD2. The CDR3 totals 15 residues. Germline trimming cut 8 bases from V and 3 bases from J; bases unmatched to any gene: 7. The germline V gene has CDR1 MNHNS and CDR2 SASEGT. The CDR3 region has the DNA TGTGCCAGCGGTAAGACTAGCGGAGACACCGGGGAGCTGTTTTTT. It is translated as CASGKTSGDTGELFF.

The J gene is TRBJ1-2, the V gene TRBV10-3; perhaps TRBD1 as D (5 bases). Germline V gene sequence: CDR1 ENHRY, CDR2 SYGVKD. The CDR3 is made up of 14 amino acids. Trimming took 2 bases from V and 6 from J, leaving 13 bases between them. The CDR3 here is CAISELGQGDGYTF. The CDR3 DNA follows: TGTGCCATCAGTGAGCTTGGGCAGGGCGATGGCTACACCTTC.

This chain links TRBV2 with TRBJ2-3; D unclear. Germline V gives CDR1 SNHLY, CDR2 FYNNEI. The CDR3 totals 14 residues. V was clipped by 6 bases and J by 3 bases, with 13 bases between them. In nucleotides, the CDR3 is TGTGCCAGCAGCGGTCTAGTCATTACAGATACGCAGTATTTT. Its protein product is CASSGLVITDTQYF.

The V gene is TRBV10-3, the J gene TRBJ1-5; D uncertain. V lost 0 bases and J lost 7, with 16 bases in between. There are 16 residues in the CDR3. Germline values: CDR1 ENHRY, CDR2 SYGVKD. CDR3 region: CAISESPLSGWQPQHF. In nucleotides, the CDR3 is TGTGCCATCAGTGAGTCCCCCCTGTCGGGGTGGCAGCCCCAGCATTTT.

A note on this clone: Germline is not matched at one junction end, which may reflect a read error. This chain uses TRBV7-2 with TRBJ2-7; 11 nucleotides align to TRBD2. The CDR3 has 17 amino acids. Germline CDR1 and CDR2: SGHTA and FQGNSA. Here the CDR3 reads CASSFRLAGGGSNEQYF. The CDR3 DNA is TGTGCCAGCAGCTTCCGGCTAGCGGGAGGAGGCTCCAACGAGCAGTACTTC.

This chain joins TRBV27 and TRBJ1-5, with D perhaps TRBD1 (6 bases). Trimming removed 5 bases at V and 0 bases at J, with 17 bases between. The CDR3 is made up of 17 amino acids. CDR1 is MNHEY and CDR2 is SMNVEV in the germline V gene (reference sequence). The CDR3 loop reads CASSPSRTATSNQPQHF. The CDR3 region has the DNA TGTGCCAGCAGTCCATCAAGGACAGCAACTAGCAATCAGCCCCAGCATTTT.

Remarks on this clone: This sample also contains other DNA sequences that code for the same CDR3. The chain recombines TRBV5-1 with TRBJ2-3; TRBD2 matches at 12 bases. Germline V gives CDR1 SGHRS, CDR2 YFSETQ. The length of the CDR3 is 16 residues. The junction had 7 bases not matched to a gene; V was cut back by 3 bases and J by 5 bases. DNA for the CDR3: TGCGCCAGCAGCTACCCGGGACTAGCGGGCCTAGATACGCAGTATTTT. This gives the protein CASSYPGLAGLDTQYF.

This chain joins TRBV4-1 and TRBJ2-2, with D possibly TRBD2 on 5 matching bases. Trimming took off 0 bases at V and 12 bases at J, with 14 bases between the two ends. This CDR3 is 14 amino acids long. Germline CDR1 and CDR2: MGHRA and YSYEKL. The CDR3 is CASSQDRLPGKLFF. The CDR3 coding sequence is TGCGCCAGCAGCCAAGACAGACTCCCGGGGAAGCTGTTTTTT.

The chain carries TRBV28 and TRBJ1-2; 9 bases fit TRBD1. Germline-derived CDR1 and CDR2 are MDHEN and SYDVKM. The CDR3 sequence is 15 residues long. V lost 3 bases, J lost 3 bases, and 5 bases stayed unmatched. CDR3 nucleotides: TGTGCCAGCAGTTTCGTCGGACAGGGGCACTATGGCTACACCTTC. As protein: CASSFVGQGHYGYTF.

This chain links TRBV7-8 with TRBJ1-2; TRBD1 is a possible D gene (6 bases). Germline CDR1 SGHVS, CDR2 FQNEAQ. The CDR3 loop spans 14 amino acids. V lost 4 bases and J lost 10, with 19 bases in between. CDR3 DNA sequence: TGTGCCAGCAGCTCCAAACAGGGTACAAGGGACTACACCTTC. Amino acids: CASSSKQGTRDYTF.

The chain uses TRBV10-2 and TRBJ1-3; D remains unclear. This CDR3 has 15 residues. The germline gives CDR1 WSHSY, CDR2 SAAADI. Trimming removed 7 bases at V and 4 bases at J, with 17 bases between. CDR3 loop: CASNEGAWSGNTIYF. CDR3 in DNA: TGCGCCAGCAACGAAGGAGCGTGGTCGGGAAACACCATATATTTT.

CDR3 in amino acids: CASSPGTSGRAGRGTDTQYF. DNA of the CDR3: TGTGCCAGCAGCCCTGGGACTAGCGGGAGGGCGGGACGAGGCACAGATACGCAGTATTTT. The V gene is TRBV5-4, the J gene TRBJ2-3; 16 bases align to TRBD2. The CDR3 spans 20 residues. The J segment lost 1 base and the V segment lost 4 bases, leaving 12 bases of the junction unmatched. Germline values: CDR1 SGHNT, CDR2 YYREEE (reference sequence).